The source of this T cell receptor (beta chain) is a study of sequential checkpoint blockade in melanoma. Study context: Randomization was 1:1 between first-line nivolumab→ipilimumab and ipilimumab→nivolumab. Each arm's sequence ended with maintenance nivolumab.

Treatment indicated: randomized to nivolumab then ipilimumab (arm A) or the reverse (arm B). Patients had received no earlier DNA-damaging chemotherapy. Sorted cells were live CD3+CD8+, lacking CD19 and CD56, from PBMCs. The length of the CDR3 is 13 residues. Germline V gene data show CDR1 as SQVTM and CDR2 as ANQGSEA. V lost 6 bases to trimming and J lost 6 bases; unmatched junction nucleotides: 8. This table comes from immunoSEQ multiplex PCR, and its TCRdb copy is limited to in-frame clones, with some not included. This sample carries under 45,000 clones, just under 85% of them seen once, and the ten largest clones take around 5.4%.

The clonotype was recovered from a human donor with melanoma. The chain carries TRBV29-1 and TRBJ2-3, with 8 bases lining up with TRBD1. The starting material was CD8+ T cells sorted from blood (inferred from file names), obtained from a patient given nivolumab and ipilimumab in sequence. The DNA for the CDR3 is TGCAGCGTGGGGACAGGCATCTCGGATACGCAGTATTTT. Translating it yields CSVGTGISDTQYF.